Included here is one T cell receptor beta chain sequence, with context. Its specific antigen is unknown. The conserved final phenylalanine or tryptophan is absent from the CDR3, which likely points to a read error. V is trimmed back by 2 bases and J by 4 bases, and the junction contains 2 bases that no gene match accounts for. Ends included, the CDR3 has 14 residues. Just CDR3 DNA is preserved here, 42 bases in frame from base 1. In the germline V gene, CDR1 corresponds to MDHEN and CDR2 to SYDVKM. This entry comes from a study of regulatory T cells in long-lasting Graves disease (TCRdb year 2021). Broadly, across the study: Persistent Graves' disease was defined as persistently positive TSH receptor autoantibodies together with antithyroid drug treatment for over 5 years. Antithyroid drugs had been taken for 8.5 to 13 years on average by persistent Graves' disease patients in the clinical cohort. Peripheral blood TCR sequencing and RNA sequencing compared persistent Graves' disease patients with newly diagnosed Graves' disease patients. A total of about 33 samples underwent TCR sequencing: about 13 from persistent and some 20 from newly diagnosed Graves' disease patients. The study was conducted in China and was registered as a clinical trial.

The time point label, read with the paper, signifies: persistent/refractory GD, antithyroid drugs over 5 years with positive TRAb. RNA was extracted from PBMCs in TRIzol for both TCR sequencing and RNA sequencing. The diagnosis of Graves' disease was made according to American Thyroid Association guidelines. Recruitment of patients was carried out at an endocrinology department in Xi'an, China. From each patient, approximately 10 milliliters of peripheral blood was collected into an EDTA anticoagulant tube. Ficoll Paque Plus density gradient separation was used to isolate PBMCs, and no further T cell sorting was done. RNA quality was checked with an Agilent 2100 Bioanalyzer and agarose gel, and concentration with a NanoDrop 2000. Libraries were constructed by multiplex PCR. The sequencer listed for this sample is Illumina HiSeq 4000. CDR3 regions were amplified by Arm-PCR with iRepertoire HTBI primers to construct TCR beta libraries. Before sequencing, the PCR products underwent gel purification. Per the source publication's procedure: Gene usage analysis of CDR3 amino acid clonotypes used the approximately 56 TRBV and 12 to 15 TRBJ segments found across samples. COPE and FqMerger were used to merge filtered high-quality paired reads into contigs. BLAST was used to align contigs to IMGT TRBV, TRBD and TRBJ reference genes, and CDR3 was defined according to IMGT. Any clonotype with a frequency above 0.1% was counted as a highly expanded clone. Shannon entropy was used to measure repertoire diversity, and the Gini coefficient was used to measure V-J evenness. A clonotype found in more than one individual was treated as public. TCRdb reprocessed the public reads (quality trimming at Q25 with fastp, clone calling with MiXCR) and kept in-frame beta chains. Every entry covers one CDR3 protein and lists the most common genes and DNA from its rows. The authors' filters were not applied to this entry. Counted in this sample were roughly 400,000 distinct CDR3 sequences; less than 25% of them appeared once. Roughly 20% of the sample rests with the top ten.

The research as a whole found: The study examined only peripheral blood because the primary lesion, thyroid tissue, could not be accessed. More public clonotypes were shared among persistent patients (under 3,000) than among newly diagnosed patients (roughly 1,000). Persistent disease showed preferential use of TRBV28, TRBJ1-2 and TRBJ2-5, whereas newly diagnosed disease favored TRBV20-1 and TRBJ2-1. Lower TCR Shannon entropy and fewer highly expanded clones were observed in persistent Graves' disease patients than in newly diagnosed patients, which suggested clonal expansion. As a limitation, the authors acknowledged that the small sample size may reduce accuracy. Sequencing and analysis were limited to the TCR beta chain.

The sequence derives from a female donor with Graves disease. In this chain, TRBV28 is recombined with TRBJ2-7; 10 middle bases align to TRBD2. Sequences were derived from peripheral blood mononuclear cells (PBMCs), sampled when the disease was refractory, from a patient treated with antithyroid drugs. The bases are TGTGCCAGCAGTTTAACTAGCGGGAAATACGAGCAGTACTCC. Its coded protein is CASSLTSGKYEQYS.